This T cell receptor (beta chain) was observed in a study of shared clonotypes between healthy human individuals (dated by TCRdb to the early 2020s). About the study as a whole: Two women and a few men aged 18 to 49 years were included in the cohort. For each donor, CD4 naive and CD4 memory were each given three plates, CD8 naive was given two plates, and CD8 memory was given one plate. The study deeply sequenced blood TCR repertoires of five healthy adults to estimate repertoire size and the extent of clonotype sharing between individuals. To increase sequencing depth and limit assay-specific biases, different laboratories used diverse techniques to prepare libraries and sequence TCR repertoires. Per donor, leukapheresis produced somewhere between about 0.94 and 10 billion PBMCs.

This clone was seen only a few times. Its cognate antigen has yet to be identified. There are no base qualities to consult, and no much larger clone falls within one base. The donors were healthy, HIV-negative adults who had no recently reported acute infections or vaccinations. Every donor was a Caucasian adult residing in Nashville, Tennessee, USA. CD4+ T cells were enriched through magnetic negative selection, after which naive cells were positively selected on CD45RA and the remaining negative fraction served as the memory subset. Blood was collected by leukapheresis, and PBMCs were isolated by Ficoll-Histopaque density gradient centrifugation and then cryopreserved in liquid nitrogen vapor phase. Purity and quantity of every magnetically sorted T cell population were checked by analytical flow cytometry. Genomic DNA was isolated from each sorted fraction and quantified by UV absorbance on a Nanodrop 2000c.

The full study reports these points: Because the study included only a small number of donors, the genetic and exposure-history diversity represented was limited. Sharing across a few donors was observed for approximately 5% of naive CD4, under 4% of naive CD8, 2% to 2.5% of memory CD4, and around 0.4% of memory CD8 clonotypes. Higher generation probabilities were observed for clonotypes shared by all four sorted-subset donors than for non-shared clonotypes. Naive subsets generally had larger estimated clonotype richness than memory subsets. Incomplete sequencing was indicated by rarefaction of sorted-subset datasets, despite the large sequencing depth. Only blood was sampled, and tissue TCR repertoires likely differ from those in blood. Pairwise subsampling led to the expectation that sequencing depth would affect the degree of clonotype sharing among donors.

The germline V gene supplies CDR1 SGHTA and CDR2 FQGTGA. The germline ends are 9 bases apart after V is trimmed by 0 bases and J by 9 bases. From the cysteine up to the phenylalanine, the CDR3 has a length of 13 residues. Only CDR3 DNA is held: 39 bases, read in frame from base 1. Using the deep immunoSEQ assay, multiplex PCR amplified TCR CDR3 regions from genomic DNA. Extracted genomic DNA from each cell subset was spread evenly across all wells of several immunoSEQ 96-well plates, with each plate serving as a replicate. For sorted subsets, each replicate PCR was loaded with 200 to 250 ng genomic DNA, equivalent to about 33,000 T cell genomes. Purified libraries were quantified with a Qubit 3.0 fluorometer, sized on a Bioanalyzer 2100, and re-quantified with the KAPA Library Quantification kit. Every immunoSEQ 96-well plate was sequenced on a separate single-read 150-cycle Illumina NextSeq 550 flow cell. In the paper's pipeline: Because only junctional sequences without quality scores were contained in the immunoSEQ output, filtering matching that applied to full-length reads could not be performed. To assign V/J genes and CDR3, sequences were annotated using PyIR, a Python wrapper for IgBLAST v1.9, with IMGT germline references. Reads were removed for weak V/J assignments (E-value above 1e-6), missing CDR3, stop codons, out-of-frame junctions, or ambiguous translated residues. V3J clonotypes were defined by identical inferred V gene, J gene, and CDR3 amino acid sequence. To compute the percentage overlap between repertoires, the number of shared unique clonotypes was divided by the size of the smaller repertoire. Repertoire richness was assessed with RTK rarefaction, the Chao1 estimator, and Recon v2.1 estimates of unobserved clonotypes. For all TCRbeta clonotypes obtained by the gDNA method from a few donors, generation probabilities were computed with OLGA. Not all clones reach the TCRdb copy of this immuneACCESS table, which keeps in-frame sequences only. Checked studies attribute under half of the gap to unresolved V genes and leave the rest unexplained. Clone size and V and J calls were adopted from that table, with D and trimming inferred from the DNA. In all, the sample holds roughly 170,000 clones, and around 63% of those were seen once. Jointly, the top ten make up 10% of the sample.

The receptor chain draws on TRBV7-3 and TRBJ2-1, with the D gene call left open. This receptor was obtained from a man younger than 40 in good health. Sequencing input: memory CD4+ T cells sorted from blood. The meaning of the sample's cell subset or site label: CD45RA-negative fraction. The DNA is TGTGCCAGCAGCTTAACGTCCCTAAGTGAGCAGTTCTTC. This yields the protein CASSLTSLSEQFF. Here the CDR3 is joined to the reference TRBV7-3 and TRBJ2-1 genes, and the full variable domain is: GAGVSQTPSNKVTEKGKYVELRCDPISGHTALYWYRQSLGQGPEFLIYFQGTGAADDSGLPNDRFFAVRPEGSVSTLKIQRTERGDSAVYLCASSLTSLSEQFFGPGTRLTVL.